This entry lists 8 T cell receptor beta chains sequenced from one sample in a study of identical twins. TCRdb recomputed calls from the 5' RACE reads with MiXCR, one row per CDR3 protein. The sample consists of 690,000 or so distinct CDR3 sequences, around 6% of them appearing once. The material sequenced was naive T cells sorted from blood. These receptors all come from a man between 18 and 29 years old in good health.

This clonotype turned up a few times. The chain employs TRBV3-1 and TRBJ2-7, with D perhaps TRBD1 (6 bases). The ends were cut back, 1 base at V and 3 bases at J, with 19 bases in the middle. CDR3 length equals 17 residues. CDR1 is LGHDT, CDR2 YNNKEL, per germline (reference sequence). CDR3 region: CASSQVQGSLFLYEQYV. CDR3 coding DNA: TGTGCCAGCAGCCAAGTCCAGGGGAGTTTGTTTCTCTACGAGCAGTACGTC.

In its sample, this clonotype was seen a few times. The chain carries TRBV28 and TRBJ2-1; 8 bases fit TRBD2. Looked up from germline, CDR1 is MDHEN and CDR2 is SYDVKM. The junction had 9 bases not matched to a gene; V was cut back by 4 bases and J by 1 base. The CDR3 runs 17 residues. CDR3 loop: CASSSPWSGRSYNEQFF. CDR3 sequence (DNA): TGTGCCAGCAGTTCCCCGTGGAGCGGGAGATCCTACAATGAGCAGTTCTTC.

This clonotype was recorded a few times. V usage is TRBV7-6 and J usage is TRBJ2-1, with 8 bases aligning to TRBD1. V dropped 1 base and J dropped 6; count of bases not matched to a gene: 8. Germline lookup yields CDR1 SGHVS and CDR2 FNYEAQ. This CDR3 region has 16 residues. CDR3 in amino acids: CASSLDSGGRGNEQFF. The CDR3, as DNA: TGTGCCAGCAGCTTAGACTCAGGGGGCCGTGGCAATGAGCAGTTCTTC.

This clonotype was seen a handful of times. This rearrangement joins TRBV4-2 to TRBJ2-4; D possibly matches TRBD1 or TRBD2 (5 bases each). V dropped 1 base and J dropped 1 base, with 11 bases sitting between them. The germline CDR1 and CDR2 sequences are LGHNA and YNFKEQ. This CDR3 has 16 amino acids. CDR3 region: CASSQASGTAKNIQYF. The CDR3 DNA reads TGTGCCAGCAGCCAAGCGTCCGGGACGGCCAAAAACATTCAGTACTTC.

This clonotype has ten or more counts. The chain joins TRBV5-1 to TRBJ2-3, with D uncertain. Germline V gene data show CDR1 as SGHRS and CDR2 as YFSETQ. The CDR3 contains 17 residues. V dropped 6 bases and J dropped 0 bases, with 20 bases sitting between them. The CDR3 protein is CASNPTLRRTSTDTQYF. As DNA, the CDR3 is TGCGCCAGCAACCCCACACTGCGCAGAACTAGCACAGATACGCAGTATTTT.

Many counts were recorded for this clonotype. V is TRBV5-1 and J is TRBJ2-5, with unresolved D. CDR3 length: 14 amino acids. Germline V gene data show CDR1 as SGHRS and CDR2 as YFSETQ. Trimming stripped 8 bases from V and 0 bases from J, with 14 bases between. CDR3 in DNA: TGCGCCAGTAGACATGGACCAAACCAAGAGACCCAGTACTTC. Translated: CASRHGPNQETQYF.

The table lists this clonotype with many counts. This chain connects TRBV20-1 to TRBJ2-5, with D tentatively TRBD2 (5 bases). Germline V gene data show CDR1 as DFQATT and CDR2 as SNEGSKA (reference sequence). CDR3 length: 14 amino acids. V dropped 5 bases and J dropped 2 bases, with 15 bases sitting between them. CDR3 loop: CSAEGGGGQETQYF. The DNA of the CDR3 is TGCAGTGCTGAGGGCGGCGGAGGTCAAGAGACCCAGTACTTC.

This clonotype came up many times. Here the CDR3 DNA reads TGTGCCATCAGGGAGACTAGCGGGAGAAGCAATGAGCAGTTCTTC. It encodes CAIRETSGRSNEQFF. This chain links TRBV10-3 with TRBJ2-1; 12 nucleotides align to TRBD2. The CDR3 contains 15 residues. Germline CDR1 and CDR2: ENHRY and SYGVKD. V was pared by 6 bases and J by 6 bases, with 6 bases of the junction left unmatched.